A single sample is the source of the 20 T cell receptor beta chains below, sequenced in a study of blood T cell repertoires in COVID-19. Repertoires were generated with immunoSEQ multiplex PCR, while TCRdb's copy carries only in-frame clones and drops some. The data contain around 180,000 clones, approximately 83% of them singletons. Sequenced material: peripheral blood. Receptors originate from a man aged 55-75 years with acute or convalescent COVID-19.

CDR3 DNA: TGTGCCAGCAGCCTTCCGGGACTAGCGGGAGGAGGGGAGACCCAGTACTTC. Translating it yields CASSLPGLAGGGETQYF. The rearrangement joins TRBV25-1 to TRBJ2-5, with 15 nucleotides matching TRBD2. The V and J ends lost 6 bases and 5 bases, in that order; junction bases with no gene match: 10. CDR1 is MGHDK, CDR2 SYGVNS, per germline. The CDR3 consists of 17 residues.

V and J are TRBV5-1 and TRBJ2-1; D is possibly TRBD2 (6 bases). The CDR3 runs 14 residues. Germline V gene lookup returns CDR1 SGHRS and CDR2 YFSETQ. V lost 1 base and J lost 1, with 6 bases in between. CDR3 in amino acids: CASSLRGSYNEQFF. The DNA for the CDR3 is TGCGCCAGCAGCTTGCGGGGGTCCTACAATGAGCAGTTCTTC.

The CDR3 spells CASSRGLSNYGYTF. DNA for the CDR3: TGTGCCAGTAGCCGAGGACTCTCTAACTATGGCTACACCTTC. This chain joins TRBV19 and TRBJ1-2; D gene unclear. The CDR3 has 14 residues. CDR1 and CDR2 (germline): LNHDA, SQIVND (reference sequence). The V end lost 6 bases, the J end lost 0 bases, and 11 bases lay between the germline ends.

V gene TRBV4-3 combines with J gene TRBJ2-1, with 7 bases fitting TRBD1. Germline V gene data show CDR1 as LGHNA and CDR2 as YSLEER. This CDR3 is built from 17 residues. The ends lost 0 bases at V and 3 bases at J; junction bases unmatched: 8. CDR3 sequence reads: CASSQEPGTEIYNEQFF. The DNA of the CDR3 is TGCGCCAGCAGCCAAGAACCCGGGACAGAAATCTACAATGAGCAGTTCTTC.

The chain couples TRBV27 to TRBJ1-5; 7 bases are shared with TRBD1. Germline-derived CDR1 and CDR2 are MNHEY and SMNVEV (reference sequence). The CDR3 has 14 residues. The V segment lost 6 bases and the J segment 4 bases; nucleotides outside the gene matches: 6. The CDR3 loop reads CASRATGLNQPQHF. The CDR3 nucleotides are TGTGCCAGCAGAGCGACAGGGTTAAATCAGCCCCAGCATTTT.

This chain links TRBV6-1 with TRBJ1-2, with D possibly matching TRBD1 (5 bases). Germline CDR1 and CDR2: MNHNS and SASEGT. Trimming removed 0 bases at V and 3 bases at J, with 11 bases between. This CDR3 comprises 15 residues. This CDR3 is CASSEAQAKYYGYTF. The CDR3 DNA follows: TGTGCCAGCAGTGAAGCACAGGCAAAATACTATGGCTACACCTTC.

This chain links TRBV4-2 with TRBJ2-7; 7 nucleotides agree with TRBD1. The V gene end was trimmed by 1 base and the J gene end by 5 bases; junction bases not matched to a gene: 8. Per germline, CDR1 LGHNA and CDR2 YNFKEQ. The CDR3 contains 15 residues. The CDR3 region has the DNA TGTGCCAGCAGCCAAGGGAGACAGGGTACCCACGAGCAGTACTTC. Encoded protein: CASSQGRQGTHEQYF.

The table lists this clone with a count of one. J is TRBJ2-7 and V is TRBV5-1; possibly TRBD1 for D (6 bases). Deletions cut 4 bases from V and 1 base from J, with 15 bases between. Germline-derived CDR1 and CDR2 are SGHRS and YFSETQ. The CDR3 consists of 15 residues. The CDR3 spells CASSLRTANSYEQYF. The CDR3 bases are TGCGCCAGCAGCCTCCGGACAGCGAATTCCTACGAGCAGTACTTC.

The chain combines TRBV4-3 with TRBJ2-5; D is possibly TRBD1 (6 bases). The CDR3 runs to 13 residues. Germline loops: CDR1 LGHNA, CDR2 YSLEER. V lost 1 base, J lost 8 bases, and 11 bases lay in between. The CDR3 DNA reads as TGCGCCAGCAGCCAAGTTCGGACAGCCACCCAGTACTTC. It translates to CASSQVRTATQYF.

This clone was counted between two and nine times. The V call is TRBV7-2, the J call TRBJ2-2; D is unclear. The ends were cut back, 3 bases at V and 5 bases at J, with 7 bases in the middle. The CDR3 totals 13 residues. In germline, CDR1 is SGHTA, CDR2 FQGNSA. The CDR3 region has the DNA TGTGCCAGCAGCTTTCGGTTTACCGGGGAGCTGTTTTTT. It translates to CASSFRFTGELFF.

The chain uses TRBV7-9 and TRBJ1-2, with TRBD1 matching 8 bases. The CDR3 is 15 amino acids. Germline-derived CDR1 and CDR2 are SEHNR and FQNEAQ (reference sequence). The junction had 10 bases not matched to a gene; V was cut back by 8 bases and J by 2 bases. The CDR3 nucleotides are TGTGCCAGCGTGGTATCGGACAGGGAAAACTATGGCTACACCTTC. Its translation: CASVVSDRENYGYTF.

The chain has TRBV19 and TRBJ1-2, with a tentative D call TRBD1 (6 bases). This CDR3 region has 13 residues. Germline V gene lookup returns CDR1 LNHDA and CDR2 SQIVND (reference sequence). The V end lost 1 base, the J end lost 10 bases, and 13 bases lay between the germline ends. CDR3 DNA: TGTGCCAGTAGTATAGCGGGACAATCCCCCTACACCTTC. It specifies CASSIAGQSPYTF. Complete variable domain (other parts from reference TRBV19 and TRBJ1-2): DGGITQSPKYLFRKEGQNVTLSCEQNLNHDAMYWYRQDPGQGLRLIYYSQIVNDFQKGDIAEGYSVSREKKESFPLTVTSAQKNPTAFYLCASSIAGQSPYTFGSGTRLTVV.

This clone was seen just once. The rearrangement uses TRBV7-9 and TRBJ2-4, with TRBD2 identical over 11 bases. CDR3 length: 17 residues. V trimming: 5 bases; J trimming: 5 bases; junction bases outside the gene matches: 11. Per the germline V gene, CDR1 is SEHNR and CDR2 is FQNEAQ (reference sequence). The CDR3 sequence: CASSPWTSGSEQNIQYF. The CDR3 coding sequence is TGTGCCAGCAGCCCCTGGACTAGCGGGTCAGAGCAAAACATTCAGTACTTC.

The rearrangement links TRBV9 to TRBJ2-7; TRBD1 aligns across 7 bases. There are 15 residues in the CDR3. CDR1 and CDR2 (germline): SGDLS, YYNGEE. V dropped 0 bases and J dropped 3; count of bases not matched to a gene: 6. The CDR3 region is CASSVGYAGGYEQYF. DNA for the CDR3: TGTGCCAGCAGCGTAGGTTACGCAGGGGGCTACGAGCAGTACTTC.

For the CDR3, the DNA is TGTGCCAGCAGTCCATGGAGGGGAGGGGTACACTACGAGCAGTACTTC. Its translation: CASSPWRGGVHYEQYF. The chain combines TRBV27 with TRBJ2-7; 7 nucleotides line up with TRBD2. J gave up 3 bases and V 5 bases, and 13 bases lay outside the gene matches. CDR1 and CDR2 (germline): MNHEY, SMNVEV (reference sequence). This CDR3 comprises 16 residues.

The chain employs TRBV6-5 and TRBJ2-7, with TRBD2 as a possible D gene (6 bases). Trimming cost V 6 bases and J 3 bases, with 15 bases left between them. CDR3 length: 14 amino acids. CDR1 and CDR2 (germline): MNHEY, SVGAGI. For the CDR3, the DNA is TGTGCCAGCAGGGGACGGGGGACGGGCTACGAGCAGTACTTC. Amino acid sequence: CASRGRGTGYEQYF.

The gene calls are TRBV5-1 and TRBJ1-6; 7 bases map to TRBD1. The germline V gene encodes CDR1 SGHRS and CDR2 YFSETQ. The CDR3 is 16 residues long. With V trimmed by 4 bases and J by 0 bases, 4 bases remained unmatched. DNA for the CDR3: TGCGCCAGCAGCCTCGGGGACAGCTCCTATAATTCACCCCTCCACTTT. Protein sequence: CASSLGDSSYNSPLHF.

This rearrangement joins TRBV3-1 (or the pseudogene TRBV3-2) to TRBJ2-7, with D perhaps matching TRBD1 (6 bases). Per the germline V gene, CDR1 is LGHDT and CDR2 is YNNKEL (reference sequence). With 1 base removed from V and 6 bases from J, the gap between germline ends came to 19 bases. The CDR3 extends over 16 amino acids. The CDR3: CASSQGLETGWGEQYF. CDR3 DNA: TGTGCCAGCAGCCAAGGTTTGGAGACAGGTTGGGGCGAGCAGTACTTC.

The J gene is TRBJ2-5, the V gene TRBV5-5; 9 positions agree with TRBD2. Losses at the gene ends were 4 bases for V and 5 bases for J; bases not matched to a gene: 15. The CDR3 is made up of 17 amino acids. The germline gives CDR1 SGHKS, CDR2 YYEKEE (reference sequence). CDR3 sequence (DNA): TGTGCCAGCAGCCCTACGACTATAGCGGGAGATGAGGAGACCCAGTACTTC. Translated: CASSPTTIAGDEETQYF.

This clone has just one count. V gene TRBV2 combines with J gene TRBJ2-3; 8 bases fit TRBD2. The J segment lost 4 bases and the V segment lost 7 bases, leaving 7 bases of the junction unmatched. The V gene's germline CDR1 is SNHLY and CDR2 FYNNEI. This CDR3 has 14 amino acids. The CDR3 is CASNKRELSDTQYF. In DNA, the CDR3 is TGTGCCAGCAACAAGCGGGAGTTGTCAGATACGCAGTATTTT. Using reference TRBV2 and TRBJ2-3 for the parts outside the CDR3, the full variable domain is EPEVTQTPSHQVTQMGQEVILRCVPISNHLYFYWYRQILGQKVEFLVSFYNNEISEKSEIFDDQFSVERPDGSNFTLKIRSTKLEDSAMYFCASNKRELSDTQYFGPGTRLTVL.